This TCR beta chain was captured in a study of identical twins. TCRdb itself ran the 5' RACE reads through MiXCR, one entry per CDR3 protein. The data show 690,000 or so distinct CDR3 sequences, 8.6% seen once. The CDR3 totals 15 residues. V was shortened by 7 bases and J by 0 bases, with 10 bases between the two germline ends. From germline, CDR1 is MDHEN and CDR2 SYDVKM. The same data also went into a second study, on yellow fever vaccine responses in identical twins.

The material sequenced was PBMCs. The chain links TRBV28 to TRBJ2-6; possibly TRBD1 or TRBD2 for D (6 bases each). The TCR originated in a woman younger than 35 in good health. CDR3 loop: CASIGGGSGANVLTF. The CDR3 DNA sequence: TGTGCCAGCATAGGAGGGGGCTCTGGGGCCAACGTCCTGACTTTC. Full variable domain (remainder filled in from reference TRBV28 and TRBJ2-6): DVKVTQSSRYLVKRTGEKVFLECVQDMDHENMFWYRQDPGLGLRLIYFSYDVKMKEKGDIPEGYSVSREKKERFSLILESASTNQTSMYLCASIGGGSGANVLTFGAGSRLTVL.